This is a list of T cell receptor beta chains from one sample in a study of T-cell memory formation after mild COVID-19. TCRdb fed the 5' RACE reads into MiXCR, producing one record per CDR3 protein. The table shows about 280,000 distinct CDR3 sequences, with roughly 8.2% occurring only once. Sequencing used PBMCs or a T cell subset sorted from them (not recorded which). All receptors come from a man aged 18 to 29 who had mild COVID-19 (a few samples of this study predate the infection). Cell type and time point are not known. Each CDR3 is given with its conserved first and last residue. A D gene is named only where the DNA matches it firmly. Expanded clones are given a class, and other clones once, few, many or no size at all.

j_call: TRBJ1-1; d_call: .; v_call: TRBV4-3; clone_size: .; cdr3_aa: CASSQDRGSSNTEAFF; cdr3_nt: TGCGCCAGCAGCCAAGACCGGGGCAGCTCGAACACTGAAGCTTTCTTT
j_call: TRBJ1-5; d_call: TRBD1; v_call: TRBV24-1; clone_size: few; cdr3_aa: CATIPGTGSYNQPQHF; cdr3_nt: TGTGCCACCATCCCCGGGACAGGGTCGTACAATCAGCCCCAGCATTTT
j_call: TRBJ1-3; d_call: TRBD1; v_call: TRBV7-2; clone_size: few; cdr3_aa: CASSPQGGAPGNTIYF; cdr3_nt: TGTGCCAGCAGCCCTCAGGGGGGGGCGCCTGGAAACACCATATATTTT
j_call: TRBJ2-2; d_call: .; v_call: TRBV7-6; clone_size: .; cdr3_aa: CASSPRGGAGELFF; cdr3_nt: TGTGCCAGCAGCCCCCGGGGCGGGGCCGGGGAGCTGTTTTTT
j_call: TRBJ2-5; d_call: .; v_call: TRBV2; clone_size: .; cdr3_aa: CASHEGRETQYF; cdr3_nt: TGTGCCAGCCACGAAGGGAGGGAGACCCAGTACTTC
j_call: TRBJ2-5; d_call: TRBD2; v_call: TRBV15; clone_size: .; cdr3_aa: CATSRGGEGLTQYF; cdr3_nt: TGTGCCACCAGCAGAGGAGGGGAGGGATTGACCCAGTACTTC
j_call: TRBJ2-3; d_call: .; v_call: TRBV20-1; clone_size: few; cdr3_aa: CSARDPRADTDTQYF; cdr3_nt: TGCAGTGCTAGAGATCCCCGAGCGGACACAGATACGCAGTATTTT
j_call: TRBJ1-1; d_call: .; v_call: TRBV20-1; clone_size: few; cdr3_aa: CSARESGNTEAFF; cdr3_nt: TGCAGTGCTAGAGAGAGTGGGAACACTGAAGCTTTCTTT
j_call: TRBJ1-1; d_call: .; v_call: TRBV5-1; clone_size: few; cdr3_aa: CASSLVGVNTEAFF; cdr3_nt: TGCGCCAGCAGCTTGGTGGGGGTGAACACTGAAGCTTTCTTT
j_call: TRBJ1-4; d_call: TRBD1; v_call: TRBV7-9; clone_size: few; cdr3_aa: CASSARGQGGEKLFF; cdr3_nt: TGTGCCAGCAGCGCCCGGGGACAGGGGGGCGAAAAACTGTTTTTT
j_call: TRBJ2-3; d_call: .; v_call: TRBV7-8; clone_size: .; cdr3_aa: CASSLGPNGDTQYF; cdr3_nt: TGTGCCAGCAGCTTAGGACCGAACGGGGATACGCAGTATTTT
j_call: TRBJ2-1; d_call: TRBD1; v_call: TRBV18; clone_size: few; cdr3_aa: CASSQRQGAYNEQFF; cdr3_nt: TGTGCCAGCTCACAACGACAGGGGGCCTACAATGAGCAGTTCTTC
j_call: TRBJ2-1; d_call: .; v_call: TRBV14; clone_size: few; cdr3_aa: CASSQDISLRNEQFF; cdr3_nt: TGTGCCAGCAGCCAAGATATTTCGCTGAGGAATGAGCAGTTCTTC
j_call: TRBJ1-2; d_call: .; v_call: TRBV3-1; clone_size: .; cdr3_aa: CASSPGVNYGYTF; cdr3_nt: TGTGCCAGCAGCCCGGGAGTAAACTATGGCTACACCTTC
j_call: TRBJ1-6; d_call: .; v_call: TRBV7-2; clone_size: .; cdr3_aa: CASSPSGGRQNSPLHF; cdr3_nt: TGTGCCAGCAGCCCGAGTGGTGGTCGCCAAAATTCACCCCTCCACTTT
j_call: TRBJ1-5; d_call: .; v_call: TRBV4-3; clone_size: many; cdr3_aa: CASSQASGHNQPQHF; cdr3_nt: TGCGCCAGCAGCCAAGCCTCGGGCCACAATCAGCCCCAGCATTTT
j_call: TRBJ2-5; d_call: TRBD1; v_call: TRBV12-3/TRBV12-4; clone_size: .; cdr3_aa: CASSEGQIQETQYF; cdr3_nt: TGTGCCAGCAGTGAGGGACAGATCCAAGAGACCCAGTACTTC
j_call: TRBJ2-2; d_call: .; v_call: TRBV29-1; clone_size: .; cdr3_aa: CSAQGVPWDGELFF; cdr3_nt: TGCAGCGCCCAGGGCGTACCGTGGGACGGGGAGCTGTTTTTT
j_call: TRBJ2-7; d_call: TRBD1; v_call: TRBV20-1; clone_size: .; cdr3_aa: CSGREGAGQGYEQYF; cdr3_nt: TGCAGTGGCAGAGAGGGGGCGGGACAGGGGTACGAGCAGTACTTC
j_call: TRBJ1-2; d_call: .; v_call: TRBV28; clone_size: many; cdr3_aa: CASSLEQGPDPYGYTF; cdr3_nt: TGTGCCAGCAGTCTGGAGCAGGGGCCGGACCCCTATGGCTACACCTTC
j_call: TRBJ2-5; d_call: .; v_call: TRBV20-1; clone_size: many; cdr3_aa: CSTPGPFTTQYF; cdr3_nt: TGCAGCACGCCGGGGCCCTTTACGACCCAGTACTTC
j_call: TRBJ2-7; d_call: TRBD1; v_call: TRBV7-2; clone_size: .; cdr3_aa: CASSNSGGYEQYF; cdr3_nt: TGTGCCAGCAGCAACTCAGGGGGTTACGAGCAGTACTTC
j_call: TRBJ1-1; d_call: .; v_call: TRBV12-3/TRBV12-4; clone_size: .; cdr3_aa: CASSFRQLMNTEAFF; cdr3_nt: TGTGCCAGCAGTTTTCGACAGCTCATGAACACTGAAGCTTTCTTT
j_call: TRBJ2-5; d_call: .; v_call: TRBV7-2; clone_size: many; cdr3_aa: CASSLKTHQETQYF; cdr3_nt: TGTGCCAGCAGCCTAAAGACCCACCAAGAGACCCAGTACTTC
j_call: TRBJ2-5; d_call: TRBD1; v_call: TRBV7-7; clone_size: .; cdr3_aa: CASSGTGAQETQYF; cdr3_nt: TGTGCTAGCAGCGGAACAGGGGCGCAAGAGACCCAGTACTTC
j_call: TRBJ2-7; d_call: TRBD1; v_call: TRBV7-3; clone_size: many; cdr3_aa: CASSFGQGGEQYF; cdr3_nt: TGTGCCAGCAGCTTCGGACAGGGAGGCGAGCAGTACTTC
j_call: TRBJ2-3; d_call: TRBD2; v_call: TRBV29-1; clone_size: few; cdr3_aa: CSLSGGAVDTQYF; cdr3_nt: TGCAGCTTAAGCGGGGGGGCTGTAGATACGCAGTATTTT
j_call: TRBJ1-6; d_call: .; v_call: TRBV7-2; clone_size: few; cdr3_aa: CASSLYHNSPLHF; cdr3_nt: TGTGCCAGCAGCTTATATCATAATTCACCCCTCCACTTT
j_call: TRBJ2-2; d_call: TRBD2; v_call: TRBV7-3; clone_size: .; cdr3_aa: CASSLTPSGGGELFF; cdr3_nt: TGTGCCAGCAGCTTAACGCCTAGCGGGGGCGGGGAGCTGTTTTTT
j_call: TRBJ2-5; d_call: .; v_call: TRBV5-1; clone_size: few; cdr3_aa: CASSLWAGTTGDQYF; cdr3_nt: TGCGCCAGCAGCTTGTGGGCAGGAACCACCGGGGACCAGTACTTC
j_call: TRBJ2-2; d_call: .; v_call: TRBV24-1; clone_size: .; cdr3_aa: CATSDPVRAATGELFF; cdr3_nt: TGTGCCACCAGTGACCCCGTTAGGGCGGCCACCGGGGAGCTGTTTTTT
j_call: TRBJ1-5; d_call: TRBD1; v_call: TRBV19; clone_size: .; cdr3_aa: CASSMTGYNQPQHF; cdr3_nt: TGTGCCAGTAGTATGACAGGGTACAATCAGCCCCAGCATTTT
j_call: TRBJ2-5; d_call: TRBD2; v_call: TRBV7-9; clone_size: few; cdr3_aa: CASSLGWPSGGLNYQETQYF; cdr3_nt: TGTGCCAGCAGCTTAGGATGGCCTAGCGGGGGGTTGAACTACCAAGAGACCCAGTACTTC
j_call: TRBJ2-1; d_call: .; v_call: TRBV5-1; clone_size: .; cdr3_aa: CASSLATGGGPYNEQFF; cdr3_nt: TGCGCCAGCAGCTTGGCCACGGGCGGGGGCCCTTACAATGAGCAGTTCTTC
j_call: TRBJ2-1; d_call: .; v_call: TRBV3-1; clone_size: .; cdr3_aa: CASSLTAGRYEQFF; cdr3_nt: TGTGCCAGCAGCCTCACCGCAGGTAGATATGAGCAGTTCTTC
j_call: TRBJ2-6; d_call: .; v_call: TRBV7-9; clone_size: once; cdr3_aa: CASSGRTGSGANVLTF; cdr3_nt: TGTGCCAGCAGCGGCAGAACAGGCTCTGGGGCCAACGTCCTGACTTTC
j_call: TRBJ1-1; d_call: .; v_call: TRBV28; clone_size: .; cdr3_aa: CASSLAPSPDMNTEAFF; cdr3_nt: TGTGCCAGCAGTTTAGCCCCCTCTCCTGATATGAACACTGAAGCTTTCTTT
j_call: TRBJ1-5; d_call: TRBD1; v_call: TRBV24-1; clone_size: few; cdr3_aa: CATPSGDRVLKIAQPQHF; cdr3_nt: TGTGCCACCCCCTCAGGGGACAGGGTCCTTAAGATCGCTCAGCCCCAGCATTTT
j_call: TRBJ1-3; d_call: TRBD1; v_call: TRBV20-1; clone_size: few; cdr3_aa: CSAPDRGSGNTIYF; cdr3_nt: TGCAGTGCCCCCGACAGGGGATCCGGAAACACCATATATTTT
j_call: TRBJ2-7; d_call: .; v_call: TRBV3-1; clone_size: .; cdr3_aa: CASGWGAEQYF; cdr3_nt: TGTGCCAGCGGGTGGGGGGCCGAGCAGTACTTC
j_call: TRBJ2-2; d_call: TRBD2; v_call: TRBV5-1; clone_size: .; cdr3_aa: CASSLLSGETSGRRTGELFF; cdr3_nt: TGCGCCAGCAGCTTACTGTCAGGGGAGACTAGCGGCCGGCGTACCGGGGAGCTGTTTTTT
j_call: TRBJ2-7; d_call: .; v_call: TRBV7-8; clone_size: .; cdr3_aa: CASSLGALGVLDSYEQYF; cdr3_nt: TGTGCCAGCAGCTTAGGTGCCCTAGGGGTTCTGGACAGCTACGAGCAGTACTTC
j_call: TRBJ1-5; d_call: .; v_call: TRBV15; clone_size: few; cdr3_aa: CATSRGIADRFYSNQPQHF; cdr3_nt: TGTGCCACCAGCAGGGGGATCGCTGACAGATTTTATAGCAATCAGCCCCAGCATTTT
j_call: TRBJ2-3; d_call: .; v_call: TRBV25-1; clone_size: .; cdr3_aa: CASSEWGRTSTDTQYF; cdr3_nt: TGTGCCAGCAGTGAATGGGGTCGTACTAGCACAGATACGCAGTATTTT
j_call: TRBJ2-3; d_call: TRBD2; v_call: TRBV7-2; clone_size: many; cdr3_aa: CASSPTSGGPDTQYF; cdr3_nt: TGTGCCAGCAGCCCAACTAGCGGGGGGCCCGATACGCAGTATTTT
j_call: TRBJ2-5; d_call: .; v_call: TRBV18; clone_size: many; cdr3_aa: CASSLTGSQETQYF; cdr3_nt: TGTGCCAGCTCACTGACGGGATCCCAAGAGACCCAGTACTTC
j_call: TRBJ1-5; d_call: TRBD1; v_call: TRBV4-1; clone_size: .; cdr3_aa: CASSQQGVPNQPQHF; cdr3_nt: TGCGCCAGCAGCCAACAGGGGGTTCCCAATCAGCCCCAGCATTTT
j_call: TRBJ2-7; d_call: .; v_call: TRBV6-6; clone_size: .; cdr3_aa: CASSPSATYEQYF; cdr3_nt: TGTGCCAGCAGTCCCTCTGCTACCTACGAGCAGTACTTC
j_call: TRBJ2-5; d_call: .; v_call: TRBV20-1; clone_size: .; cdr3_aa: CSALHRGPSGETQYF; cdr3_nt: TGCAGTGCCCTCCACCGGGGGCCTAGCGGAGAGACCCAGTACTTC
j_call: TRBJ2-1; d_call: .; v_call: TRBV10-1; clone_size: few; cdr3_aa: CASSPDHPSYNEQFF; cdr3_nt: TGCGCCAGCAGCCCGGACCACCCTTCCTACAATGAGCAGTTCTTC
j_call: TRBJ2-1; d_call: TRBD1; v_call: TRBV12-3/TRBV12-4; clone_size: few; cdr3_aa: CASSPLDRGEQFF; cdr3_nt: TGTGCCAGCAGCCCCCTTGACAGGGGCGAGCAGTTCTTC
j_call: TRBJ1-2; d_call: TRBD1; v_call: TRBV20-1; clone_size: few; cdr3_aa: CSAEQGASYGYTF; cdr3_nt: TGCAGTGCAGAACAGGGGGCTTCTTATGGCTACACCTTC
j_call: TRBJ1-2; d_call: .; v_call: TRBV29-1; clone_size: .; cdr3_aa: CSVAGASLYGYTF; cdr3_nt: TGCAGCGTTGCCGGGGCCTCTCTATATGGCTACACCTTC
j_call: TRBJ1-1; d_call: .; v_call: TRBV3-1; clone_size: few; cdr3_aa: CASSQGPPSQAGAFF; cdr3_nt: TGTGCCAGCAGCCAAGGACCGCCGTCTCAGGCCGGAGCTTTCTTT
j_call: TRBJ2-5; d_call: TRBD1; v_call: TRBV6-5; clone_size: few; cdr3_aa: CASSYFGTGWGETQYF; cdr3_nt: TGTGCCAGCAGTTATTTCGGGACAGGGTGGGGAGAGACCCAGTACTTC
j_call: TRBJ2-1; d_call: .; v_call: TRBV6-1; clone_size: few; cdr3_aa: CASSEVGGRGNEQFF; cdr3_nt: TGTGCCAGCAGTGAAGTTGGGGGGCGGGGCAATGAGCAGTTCTTC